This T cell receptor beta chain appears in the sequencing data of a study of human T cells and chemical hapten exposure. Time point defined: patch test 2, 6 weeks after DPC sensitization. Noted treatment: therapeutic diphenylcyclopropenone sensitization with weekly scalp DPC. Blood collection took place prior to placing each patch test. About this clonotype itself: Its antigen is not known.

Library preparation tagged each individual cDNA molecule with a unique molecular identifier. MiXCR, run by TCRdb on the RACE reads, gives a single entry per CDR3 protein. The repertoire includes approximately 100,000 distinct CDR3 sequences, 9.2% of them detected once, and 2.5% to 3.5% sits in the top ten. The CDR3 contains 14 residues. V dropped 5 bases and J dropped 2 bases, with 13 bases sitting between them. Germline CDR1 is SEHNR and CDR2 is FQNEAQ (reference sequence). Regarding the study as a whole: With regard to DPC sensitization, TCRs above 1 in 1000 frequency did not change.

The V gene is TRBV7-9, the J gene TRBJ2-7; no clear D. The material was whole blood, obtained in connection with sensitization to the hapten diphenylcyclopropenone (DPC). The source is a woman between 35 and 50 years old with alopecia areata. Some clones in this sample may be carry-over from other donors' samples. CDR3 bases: TGTGCCAGCAGCCCGCGGACCGGTACCTACGAGCAGTACTTC. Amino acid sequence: CASSPRTGTYEQYF.